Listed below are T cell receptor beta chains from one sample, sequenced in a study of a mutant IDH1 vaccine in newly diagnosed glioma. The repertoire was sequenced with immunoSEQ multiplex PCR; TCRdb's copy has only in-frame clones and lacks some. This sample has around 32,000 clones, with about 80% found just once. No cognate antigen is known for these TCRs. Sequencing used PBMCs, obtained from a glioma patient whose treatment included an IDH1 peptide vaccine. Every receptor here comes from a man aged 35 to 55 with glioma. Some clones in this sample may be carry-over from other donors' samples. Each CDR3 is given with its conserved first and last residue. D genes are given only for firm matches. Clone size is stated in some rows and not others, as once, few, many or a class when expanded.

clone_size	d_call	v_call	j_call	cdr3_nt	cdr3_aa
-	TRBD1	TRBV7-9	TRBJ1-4	TGTGCCAGCAGCCCGGGACAGGGAGTTCAACTGTTTTTT	CASSPGQGVQLFF
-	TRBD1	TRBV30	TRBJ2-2	TGTGCCTGGAGTGCCGGACAGGGTGGCGGGGAGCTGTTTTTT	CAWSAGQGGGELFF
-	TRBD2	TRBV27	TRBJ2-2	TGTGCCAGTACTAGCGGGGGGGCGAACACCGGGGAGCTGTTTTTT	CASTSGGANTGELFF
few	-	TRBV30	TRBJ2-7	TGTGCCTGGAGTGTAAGGGGAGCCAACGAGCAGTACTTC	CAWSVRGANEQYF
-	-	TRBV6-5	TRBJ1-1	TGTGCCAGCAGTAACCCCAGGGGAGGGAGCACTGAAGCTTTCTTT	CASSNPRGGSTEAFF
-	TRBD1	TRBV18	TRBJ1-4	TGTGCCAGCTCACCTTGGACTGATGCAGGGGGCACGGGGGATTTAATCGAAAAACTGTTTTTT	CASSPWTDAGGTGDLIEKLFF
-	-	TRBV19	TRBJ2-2	TGTGCCAGTAGAGCAACGGGACCCCTCGTCGGGGAGCTGTTTTTT	CASRATGPLVGELFF
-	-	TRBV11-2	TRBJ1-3	TGTGCCAGCAGCTTAGACAGCGGGGGGCAAGTCGGAAACACCATATATTTT	CASSLDSGGQVGNTIYF
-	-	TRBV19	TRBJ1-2	TGTGCCAGTACCTTATCCCCGGACGTGGGCTATGGCTACACCTTC	CASTLSPDVGYGYTF
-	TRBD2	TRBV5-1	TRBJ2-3	TGCGCCAGCAGCCCAATCCCGGGGGGAGGCACAGATACGCAGTATTTT	CASSPIPGGGTDTQYF
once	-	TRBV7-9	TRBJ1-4	TGTGCCAGCGCGGGGGATGCAACTAATGAAAAACTGTTTTTT	CASAGDATNEKLFF
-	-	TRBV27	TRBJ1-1	TGTGCCAGCAGTTTATCGATACGGGGGACTGAAGCTTTCTTT	CASSLSIRGTEAFF
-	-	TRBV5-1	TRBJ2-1	TGCGCCAGTAGCTACGACTCCTACAATGAGCAGTTCTTC	CASSYDSYNEQFF
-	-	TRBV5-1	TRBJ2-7	TGCGCCAGCAGCTTTGCGTTAGGGTTCTACGAGCAGTACTTC	CASSFALGFYEQYF
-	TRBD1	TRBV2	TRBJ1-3	TGTGCCAGCAGGGGACAGGGGGCAGACACCATATATTTT	CASRGQGADTIYF
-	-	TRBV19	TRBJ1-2	TGTGCCAGTAGCCCCGATTCACAGGTCGCTTTTAACTATGGCTACACCTTC	CASSPDSQVAFNYGYTF